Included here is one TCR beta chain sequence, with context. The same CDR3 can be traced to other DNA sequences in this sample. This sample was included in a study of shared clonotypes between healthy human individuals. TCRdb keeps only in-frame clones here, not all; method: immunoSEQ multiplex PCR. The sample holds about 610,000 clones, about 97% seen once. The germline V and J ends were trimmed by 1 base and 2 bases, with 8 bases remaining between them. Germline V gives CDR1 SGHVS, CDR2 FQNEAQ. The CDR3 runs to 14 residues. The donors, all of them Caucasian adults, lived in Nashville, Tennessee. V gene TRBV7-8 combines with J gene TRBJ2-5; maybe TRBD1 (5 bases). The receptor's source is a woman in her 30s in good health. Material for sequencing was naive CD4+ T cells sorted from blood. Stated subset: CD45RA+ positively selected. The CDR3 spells CASSLVSGQETQYF. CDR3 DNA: TGTGCCAGCAGCTTAGTCTCAGGGCAAGAGACCCAGTACTTC.